This TCR beta chain was sequenced in a study of shared clonotypes between healthy human individuals. This CDR3 spans 15 amino acids. Losses at the gene ends were 6 bases for V and 1 base for J; bases not matched to a gene: 9. Looked up from germline, CDR1 is KGHSH and CDR2 is LQKENI. Only in-frame clones appear in the TCRdb table, and some are missing; sequencing was by immunoSEQ multiplex PCR. The table includes about 2.4 million clones, roughly 93% detected once. The clonotype was recovered from a man between 18 and 35 years old in good health. Some clones in this sample may be carry-over from other donors' samples. This rearrangement joins TRBV18 to TRBJ2-7; 7 nucleotides align to TRBD1. The sample comprised naive CD4+ T cells from PBMCs. Subset of the sample: CD45RA+ positively selected. In DNA form, the CDR3 reads TGTGCCAGCTCGGCCCAGGGGGTTGTTTCCTACGAGCAGTACTTC. Translating it yields CASSAQGVVSYEQYF.